This T cell receptor (beta chain) was identified in a study of T cell repertoires in cytomegalovirus infection. From germline, CDR1 is KGHDR and CDR2 SFDVKD. There are 17 residues in the CDR3. The V segment lost 4 bases and the J segment 0 bases; nucleotides outside the gene matches: 9. MiXCR was run by TCRdb on the reads, yielding one entry per CDR3 protein. The table records about 310,000 distinct CDR3 sequences, 25% of them present only once. Turning to this clonotype: Antigen: not known.

Here the sequenced sample was cultured PBMCs, taken from culture after CMV antigen stimulation. The rearrangement joins TRBV24-1 to TRBJ2-5; 8 bases line up with TRBD1. The TCR comes from a human donor in good health (CMV status not recorded). Some clones in this sample may be carry-over from other donors' samples. The CDR3 here is CATSEGLTGAYQETQYF. The CDR3 DNA reads as TGTGCCACCAGTGAGGGGCTGACAGGGGCGTACCAAGAGACCCAGTACTTC.